These T cell receptor beta chains were read from a single sample in a study of control samples from healthy donors and cancer patients. Clones were sequenced by immunoSEQ multiplex PCR, and TCRdb holds only the in-frame ones, with some missing. The sample gives 110,000 or so clones, 90% of which show up once; 4.4% is in the top ten. Specimen: blood. These receptors were collected from a human donor in good health. The donor label of this sample is uncertain. Each CDR3 is given with its conserved first and last residue. D genes are given only for firm matches. Not every row has a clone size; where given, it reads once, few, many or a size class.

TRBV2	13	-	TRBD1	TRBJ2-2	CASSGTGSGELFF	TGTGCCAGCAGTGGGACAGGTTCCGGGGAGCTGTTTTTT
TRBV6-5	15	-	TRBD1	TRBJ1-6	CASSYLQGGNSPLHF	TGTGCCAGCAGTTACCTGCAGGGGGGAAATTCACCCCTCCACTTT
TRBV12-3/TRBV12-4	12	once	-	TRBJ1-3	CASSLIGDTIYF	TGTGCCAGCAGTTTAATCGGGGACACCATATATTTT
TRBV7-3	16	once	TRBD1	TRBJ1-6	CASSRSGTGSNSPLHF	TGTGCCAGCAGCCGGTCGGGGACAGGGAGTAATTCACCCCTCCACTTT
TRBV7-8	14	-	-	TRBJ1-6	CASSLAHNNSPLHF	TGTGCCAGCAGCTTAGCCCACAATAATTCACCCCTCCACTTT
TRBV12-5	15	-	TRBD1	TRBJ2-2	CASGLSGQGPGELFF	TGTGCTAGTGGTTTATCGGGACAGGGACCCGGGGAGCTGTTTTTT
TRBV5-1	17	-	TRBD1	TRBJ1-1	CASSLGVLRGPNTEAFF	TGCGCCAGCAGCTTGGGGGTCCTCAGGGGGCCCAACACTGAAGCTTTCTTT
TRBV2	14	-	-	TRBJ1-2	CASSEERGNYGYTF	TGTGCCAGCAGTGAGGAACGGGGGAACTATGGCTACACCTTC
TRBV19	13	-	-	TRBJ1-4	CASSIGQIGKLFF	TGTGCCAGTAGTATAGGGCAAATAGGAAAACTGTTTTTT
TRBV28	16	-	-	TRBJ1-6	CASSWGSGVYNSPLHF	TGTGCCAGCAGTTGGGGGTCTGGTGTCTATAATTCACCCCTCCACTTT